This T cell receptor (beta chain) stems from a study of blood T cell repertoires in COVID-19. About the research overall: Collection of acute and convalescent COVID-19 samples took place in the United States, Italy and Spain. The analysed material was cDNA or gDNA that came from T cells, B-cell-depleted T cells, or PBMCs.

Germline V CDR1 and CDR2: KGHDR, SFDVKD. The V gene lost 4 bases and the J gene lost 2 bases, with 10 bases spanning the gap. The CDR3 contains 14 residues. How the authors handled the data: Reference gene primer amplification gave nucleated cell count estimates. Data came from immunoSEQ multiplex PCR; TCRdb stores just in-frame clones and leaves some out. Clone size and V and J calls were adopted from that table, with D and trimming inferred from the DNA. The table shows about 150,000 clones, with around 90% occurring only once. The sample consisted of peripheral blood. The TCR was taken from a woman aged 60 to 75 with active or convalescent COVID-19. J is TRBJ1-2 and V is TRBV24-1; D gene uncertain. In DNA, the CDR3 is TGTGCCACCAGTGACTCTTCGGGGAACTATGGCTACACCTTC. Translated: CATSDSSGNYGYTF.